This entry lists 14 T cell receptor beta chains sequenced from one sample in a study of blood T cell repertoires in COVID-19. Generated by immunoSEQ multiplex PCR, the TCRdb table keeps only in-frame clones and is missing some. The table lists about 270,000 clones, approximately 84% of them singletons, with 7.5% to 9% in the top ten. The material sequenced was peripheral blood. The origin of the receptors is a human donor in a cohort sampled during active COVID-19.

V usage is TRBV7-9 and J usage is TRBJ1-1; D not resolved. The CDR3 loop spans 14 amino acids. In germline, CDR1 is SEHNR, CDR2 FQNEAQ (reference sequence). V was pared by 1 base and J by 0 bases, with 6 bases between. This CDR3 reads CASSLVEMNTEAFF. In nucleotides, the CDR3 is TGTGCCAGCAGCTTAGTAGAAATGAACACTGAAGCTTTCTTT. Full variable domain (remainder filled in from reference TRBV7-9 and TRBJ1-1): DTGVSQNPRHKITKRGQNVTFRCDPISEHNRLYWYRQTLGQGPEFLTYFQNEAQLEKSRLLSDRFSAERPKGSFSTLEIQRTEQGDSAMYLCASSLVEMNTEAFFGQGTRLTVV.

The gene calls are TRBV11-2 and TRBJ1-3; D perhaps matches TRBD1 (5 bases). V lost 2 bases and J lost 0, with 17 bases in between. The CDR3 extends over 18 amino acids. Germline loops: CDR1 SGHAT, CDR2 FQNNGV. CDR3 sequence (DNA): TGTGCCAGCAGCTTATTATCTAGGACATTGATCTCTGGAAACACCATATATTTT. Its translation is CASSLLSRTLISGNTIYF.

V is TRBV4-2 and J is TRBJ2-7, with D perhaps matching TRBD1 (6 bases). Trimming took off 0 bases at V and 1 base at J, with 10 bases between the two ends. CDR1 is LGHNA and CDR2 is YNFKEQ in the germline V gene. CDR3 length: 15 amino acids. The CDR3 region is CASSQERGSSYEQYF. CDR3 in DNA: TGTGCCAGCAGCCAAGAGAGGGGGTCATCCTACGAGCAGTACTTC.

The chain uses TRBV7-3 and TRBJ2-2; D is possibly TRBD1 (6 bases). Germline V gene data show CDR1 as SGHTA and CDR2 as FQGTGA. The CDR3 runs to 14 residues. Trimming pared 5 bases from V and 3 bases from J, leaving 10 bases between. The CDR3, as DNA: TGTGCCAGCAGCCGTGGACAGTACACCGGGGAGCTGTTTTTT. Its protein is CASSRGQYTGELFF.

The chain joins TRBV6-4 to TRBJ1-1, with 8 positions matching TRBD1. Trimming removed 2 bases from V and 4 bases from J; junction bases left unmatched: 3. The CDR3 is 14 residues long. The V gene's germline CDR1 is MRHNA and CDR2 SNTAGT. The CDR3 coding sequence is TGTGCCAGCAGTGACGGGCAGGGGGCCACTGAAGCTTTCTTT. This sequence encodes CASSDGQGATEAFF.

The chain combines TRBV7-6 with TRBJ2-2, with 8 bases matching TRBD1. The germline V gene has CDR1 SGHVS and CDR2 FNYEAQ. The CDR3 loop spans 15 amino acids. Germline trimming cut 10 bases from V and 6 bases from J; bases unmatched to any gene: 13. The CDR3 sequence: CATTPGTGHAGELFF. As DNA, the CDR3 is TGTGCCACCACCCCCGGGACAGGTCATGCCGGGGAGCTGTTTTTT.

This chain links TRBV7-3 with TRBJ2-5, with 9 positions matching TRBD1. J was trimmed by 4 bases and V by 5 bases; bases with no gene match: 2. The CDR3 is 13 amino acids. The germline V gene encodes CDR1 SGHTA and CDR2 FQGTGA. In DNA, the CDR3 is TGTGCCAGCAGCCAGGACAGGGGAGAGACCCAGTACTTC. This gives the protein CASSQDRGETQYF.

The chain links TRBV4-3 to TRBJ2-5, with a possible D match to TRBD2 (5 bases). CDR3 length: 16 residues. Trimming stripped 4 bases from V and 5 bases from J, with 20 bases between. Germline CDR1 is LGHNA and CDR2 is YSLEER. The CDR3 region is CASSLFALEGWETQYF. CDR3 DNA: TGCGCCAGCAGCCTGTTTGCATTAGAGGGATGGGAGACCCAGTACTTC.

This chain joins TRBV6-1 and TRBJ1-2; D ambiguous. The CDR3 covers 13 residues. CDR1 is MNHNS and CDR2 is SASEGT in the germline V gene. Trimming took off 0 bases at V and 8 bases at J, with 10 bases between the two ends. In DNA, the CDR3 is TGTGCCAGCAGTGAAGCGCCGGGAAGGGGCTACACCTTC. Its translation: CASSEAPGRGYTF.

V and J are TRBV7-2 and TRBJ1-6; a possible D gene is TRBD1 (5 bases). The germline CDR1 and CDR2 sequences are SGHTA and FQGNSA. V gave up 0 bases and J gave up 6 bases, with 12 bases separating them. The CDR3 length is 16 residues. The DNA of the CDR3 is TGTGCCAGCAGCTTAGCGGGAGGCAGGGTTAATTCACCCCTCCACTTT. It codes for CASSLAGGRVNSPLHF.

CDR3: CSVDFPEKAGVGEQFF. The CDR3 coding sequence is TGCAGCGTTGATTTCCCCGAAAAAGCGGGAGTCGGTGAGCAGTTCTTC. The J gene is TRBJ2-1, the V gene TRBV29-1; the match to TRBD2 covers 8 bases. Germline values: CDR1 SQVTM, CDR2 ANQGSEA. Trimming took 3 bases from V and 9 from J; bases not matched to a gene: 16. This CDR3 contains 16 residues.

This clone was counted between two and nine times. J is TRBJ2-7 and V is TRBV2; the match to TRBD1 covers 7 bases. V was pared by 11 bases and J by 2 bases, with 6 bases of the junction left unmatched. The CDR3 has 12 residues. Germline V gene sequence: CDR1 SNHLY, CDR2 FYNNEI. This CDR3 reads CAGLGQTYEQYF. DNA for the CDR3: TGTGCCGGATTGGGACAGACCTACGAGCAGTACTTC.

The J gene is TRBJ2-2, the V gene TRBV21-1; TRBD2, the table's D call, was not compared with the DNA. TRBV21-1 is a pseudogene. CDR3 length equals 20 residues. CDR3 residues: CASSKVPGTSGGVRTGELFF. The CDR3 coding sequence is TGTGCCAGCAGCAAAGTCCCCGGGACTAGCGGGGGGGTGCGCACCGGGGAGCTGTTTTTT.

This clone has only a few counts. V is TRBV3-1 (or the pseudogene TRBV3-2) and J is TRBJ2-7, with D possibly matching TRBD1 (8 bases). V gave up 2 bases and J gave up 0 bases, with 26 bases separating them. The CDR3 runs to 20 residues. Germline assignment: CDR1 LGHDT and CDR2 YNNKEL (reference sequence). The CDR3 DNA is TGTGCCAGCAGCCAAACAGGGGGTCGCACGTGGACTAGGAGCTCCTACGAGCAGTACTTC. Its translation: CASSQTGGRTWTRSSYEQYF.